Listed here are 26 T cell receptor beta chains from one sample, sequenced in a study of blood T cells in healthy people across ages. A second about 6 to 12 cycle PCR used barcoded and J-beta primers. MiXCR, applied by TCRdb to the 5' RACE reads, yields one record per CDR3 protein. Among about 720,000 distinct CDR3 sequences listed, about a fifth were seen once. The material sequenced was blood. These receptors were taken from a man in his sixties or seventies in good health.

The table lists this clonotype with many counts. The rearrangement joins TRBV13 to TRBJ2-3; D gene unclear. Germline assignment: CDR1 PRHDT and CDR2 FYEKMQ (reference sequence). CDR3 size: 13 residues. Trimming took 2 bases from V and 3 from J, leaving 6 bases between them. CDR3 DNA: TGTGCCAGCAGCTTACCGGCGACAGATACGCAGTATTTT. It translates to CASSLPATDTQYF.

This clonotype was found a few times. This chain joins TRBV18 and TRBJ2-4, with 7 nucleotides matching TRBD1. Per germline, CDR1 KGHSH and CDR2 LQKENI. V lost 5 bases, J lost 6 bases, and 4 bases stayed unmatched. There are 13 residues in the CDR3. The CDR3 bases are TGTGCCAGCTCAGCCCACAGGGGAAACATTCAGTACTTC. It is translated as CASSAHRGNIQYF.

There are a few counts of this clonotype. The chain uses TRBV5-1 and TRBJ2-1; 10 bases agree with TRBD2. The V gene's germline CDR1 is SGHRS and CDR2 YFSETQ. CDR3 size: 15 residues. V was pared by 4 bases and J by 2 bases, with 3 bases of the junction left unmatched. DNA for the CDR3: TGCGCCAGCAGCCTAGCGGGGGCGGCCTACAATGAGCAGTTCTTC. Translation gives CASSLAGAAYNEQFF.

This clonotype showed up just a few times. The chain carries TRBV27 and TRBJ1-2; D remains ambiguous. Germline lookup yields CDR1 MNHEY and CDR2 SMNVEV (reference sequence). The CDR3 totals 13 residues. With 1 base removed from V and 5 bases from J, the gap between germline ends came to 8 bases. The CDR3 region is CASSLYGLYGYTF. The CDR3 nucleotides are TGTGCCAGCAGTTTATACGGGTTATATGGCTACACCTTC.

As concerns this clonotype: A junction boundary mismatches the germline segment, possibly from a read error. This chain uses TRBV12-3 or TRBV12-4 with TRBJ1-2, with 9 bases fitting TRBD1. The CDR3 runs to 14 residues. CDR3 DNA sequence: TGTGCCAGCAGTTCCGGACAGGGGAGATATGGCTGCACCTTC. As protein: CASSSGQGRYGCTF.

This clonotype was counted a few times. The V gene is TRBV29-1, the J gene TRBJ1-1, with a possible D match to TRBD1 (5 bases). The germline V gene has CDR1 SQVTM and CDR2 ANQGSEA. With 0 bases removed from V and 11 bases from J, the gap between germline ends came to 22 bases. The CDR3 has 15 amino acids. The chain's CDR3 is CSVEDWAGRDQTAFF. The CDR3 DNA reads as TGCAGCGTTGAAGATTGGGCAGGGAGGGACCAAACGGCTTTCTTT.

This clonotype was observed a few times. The rearrangement links TRBV29-1 to TRBJ2-7, with D unclear. The CDR3 contains 16 residues. Germline CDR1 reads SQVTM; CDR2 reads ANQGSEA. V was cut by 2 bases and J by 2 bases, with 19 bases left in between. This chain's CDR3 is CSVETSQTRAPYEQYF. DNA for the CDR3: TGCAGCGTTGAAACCTCGCAGACAAGGGCTCCCTACGAGCAGTACTTC.

The chain combines TRBV2 with TRBJ1-2; unclear D gene. The germline CDR1 and CDR2 sequences are SNHLY and FYNNEI. The V end was cut by 4 bases, the J end by 2 bases, with 14 bases between. The CDR3 consists of 15 residues. The CDR3 sequence: CASSVGPAANYGYTF. The CDR3 coding sequence is TGTGCCAGCAGTGTAGGTCCCGCAGCCAACTATGGCTACACCTTC.

Only one count was recorded for this clonotype. V and J are TRBV6-1 and TRBJ2-5; 8 nucleotides align to TRBD2. Germline CDR1 MNHNS, CDR2 SASEGT. There are 16 residues in the CDR3. Trimming at V came to 4 bases and at J to 0 bases, leaving 7 bases not matched to a gene. The CDR3 nucleotides read TGTGCCAGCAGTGGGGGACTAGACCCGTACCAAGAGACCCAGTACTTC. Translation gives CASSGGLDPYQETQYF.

This sequence joins TRBV2 and TRBJ1-1, with TRBD1 matching 11 bases. Germline CDR1 is SNHLY and CDR2 is FYNNEI. V dropped 8 bases and J dropped 4; count of bases not matched to a gene: 9. The CDR3 runs to 15 residues. The CDR3 here is CASSGTGGIGTEAFF. The CDR3 nucleotides are TGTGCCAGCTCCGGGACAGGGGGTATTGGCACTGAAGCTTTCTTT. The variable domain in full, with the rest retrieved from reference TRBV2 and TRBJ1-1, is EPEVTQTPSHQVTQMGQEVILRCVPISNHLYFYWYRQILGQKVEFLVSFYNNEISEKSEIFDDQFSVERPDGSNFTLKIRSTKLEDSAMYFCASSGTGGIGTEAFFGQGTRLTVV.

The rearrangement joins TRBV3-1 to TRBJ2-1, with a weak D call TRBD2 (5 bases). The CDR3 length is 13 residues. V gave up 1 base and J gave up 7 bases, with 8 bases separating them. Per germline, CDR1 LGHDT and CDR2 YNNKEL (reference sequence). CDR3 coding DNA: TGTGCCAGCAGCCAAGTCGGGGAGAATGAGCAGTTCTTC. It yields the protein CASSQVGENEQFF.

This rearrangement joins TRBV2 to TRBJ1-3, with a tentative D call TRBD1 (5 bases). Germline-derived CDR1 and CDR2 are SNHLY and FYNNEI. The CDR3 runs to 14 residues. Trimming took 6 bases from V and 4 from J, leaving 13 bases between them. The CDR3 reads CASRGVTGGNTIYF. The CDR3 DNA reads TGTGCCAGCAGGGGGGTAACTGGCGGAAACACCATATATTTT.

The sample holds many counts of this clonotype. The chain combines TRBV12-3 or TRBV12-4 with TRBJ2-1; unclear D gene. The J call may be incorrect, as the DNA end agrees better with TRBJ2-7. CDR3 length equals 13 residues. CDR3 sequence (DNA): TGTGCCAGCAGTTTGGTGGGCACCTACGAGCAGTACGTC. This translates into CASSLVGTYEQYV.

As for this clonotype: One junction end does not reproduce the germline sequence, and a read error may be involved. The chain is built from TRBV29-1 and TRBJ2-3; D perhaps matches TRBD2 (6 bases). CDR3 length equals 15 residues. The germline V gene has CDR1 SQVTM and CDR2 ANQGSEA. In nucleotides, the CDR3 is TGCGGCGTTGACCGGAGTGGGCAGGGAGGAGATACGCAGTATTTT. As protein: CGVDRSGQGGDTQYF.

The chain has TRBV24-1 and TRBJ2-5; D is possibly TRBD1 or TRBD2 (6 bases each). Per the germline V gene, CDR1 is KGHDR and CDR2 is SFDVKD. This CDR3 comprises 17 residues. Trimming stripped 1 base from V and 0 bases from J, with 14 bases between. The CDR3 reads CATSDFAGHMYQETQYF. The CDR3 DNA reads as TGTGCCACCAGTGATTTTGCGGGACACATGTACCAAGAGACCCAGTACTTC.

V usage is TRBV27 and J usage is TRBJ2-3, with D perhaps TRBD1 (6 bases). Trimming shortened V by 4 bases and J by 13 bases, and 24 bases separated the two germline ends. In germline, CDR1 is MNHEY, CDR2 SMNVEV (reference sequence). This CDR3 spans 15 amino acids. This CDR3 is CASSSPLGRGTGEYF. The CDR3 nucleotides read TGTGCCAGCAGTTCACCCCTCGGCAGGGGTACCGGGGAGTATTTT.

This sequence joins TRBV20-1 and TRBJ2-1; TRBD2 matches at 8 bases. CDR3 size: 14 residues. Germline trimming cut 2 bases from V and 8 bases from J; bases unmatched to any gene: 8. The germline CDR1 and CDR2 sequences are DFQATT and SNEGSKA (reference sequence). The CDR3 spells CSARMPGGPDEQFF. CDR3 nucleotide sequence: TGCAGTGCTAGAATGCCGGGAGGGCCGGATGAGCAGTTCTTC.

The CDR3 sequence is CASSRSGKRADTQYF. The CDR3 DNA is TGTGCCAGCAGTCGGAGCGGGAAAAGAGCAGATACGCAGTATTTT. The rearrangement uses TRBV12-3 or TRBV12-4 and TRBJ2-3; 7 nucleotides match TRBD2. Losses at the gene ends were 5 bases for V and 4 bases for J; bases not matched to a gene: 9. The CDR3 is made up of 15 amino acids.

The J gene is TRBJ2-3, the V gene TRBV24-1; either TRBD1 or TRBD2 may supply D (5 bases each). CDR1 KGHDR and CDR2 SFDVKD come from the germline V gene. The germline V and J ends were trimmed by 7 bases and 0 bases, with 10 bases remaining between them. The CDR3 has 14 amino acids. This CDR3 reads CATRRRDSTDTQYF. The DNA of the CDR3 is TGTGCCACCAGACGTAGGGACAGCACAGATACGCAGTATTTT.

The genes are TRBV20-1 and TRBJ1-2; a possible D gene is TRBD1 (5 bases). Trimming left V 7 bases short and J 5 bases short, with 11 bases between. From germline, CDR1 is DFQATT and CDR2 SNEGSKA (reference sequence). The CDR3 sequence is 11 residues long. The CDR3 spells CSGQRGYGYTF. The CDR3 DNA is TGCAGTGGGCAGAGGGGTTATGGCTACACCTTC.

The genes are TRBV18 and TRBJ2-1; D may correspond to TRBD1 or TRBD2 (5 bases each). Trimming cost V 0 bases and J 14 bases, with 14 bases left between them. Germline V gives CDR1 KGHSH, CDR2 LQKENI. The CDR3 contains 13 residues. The CDR3 coding sequence is TGTGCCAGCTCACCACCTGGGGACCCCTGTGAGTTCTTC. Protein: CASSPPGDPCEFF.

This clonotype was counted only a few times. V is TRBV6-1 and J is TRBJ1-5, with D unresolved. The CDR3 loop spans 14 amino acids. With 2 bases removed from V and 7 bases from J, the gap between germline ends came to 12 bases. Germline V gives CDR1 MNHNS, CDR2 SASEGT. The CDR3 reads CASSEFSGLQPQHF. In DNA form, the CDR3 reads TGTGCCAGCAGTGAATTTTCAGGTTTGCAGCCCCAGCATTTT.

This clonotype has more than one count but fewer than ten. This chain connects TRBV5-1 to TRBJ1-1; no definite D call. Looked up from germline, CDR1 is SGHRS and CDR2 is YFSETQ. The CDR3 is 13 amino acids. The V and J ends lost 4 bases and 2 bases respectively, with 9 bases between them. The CDR3 DNA sequence: TGCGCCAGCAGCCGGCTGGGCAACACTGAAGCTTTCTTT. Its protein is CASSRLGNTEAFF.

This clonotype occurred a few times. J is TRBJ2-1 and V is TRBV14; D is unclear. Deletions cut 2 bases from V and 10 bases from J, with 6 bases between. Germline V gene sequence: CDR1 SGHDN, CDR2 FVKESK. The CDR3 sequence is 11 residues long. In nucleotides, the CDR3 is TGTGCCAGCAGCCAATACACCGAGCAGTTCTTC. Translation gives CASSQYTEQFF.

In the case of this clonotype: One end of the junction fails to match germline, which may point to a read error. The chain links TRBV5-5 to TRBJ2-5; a possible D gene is TRBD2 (6 bases). The CDR3 loop spans 16 amino acids. The germline CDR1 and CDR2 sequences are SGHKS and YYEKEE (reference sequence). For the CDR3, the DNA is TGTGCCAGCGGCTTGGGGTGGCGGGACCATCAAGAGACCCAGTACTTC. Translating gives CASGLGWRDHQETQYF.

V gene TRBV10-3 combines with J gene TRBJ2-2; 9 bases match TRBD1. V lost 3 bases to trimming and J lost 4 bases; unmatched junction nucleotides: 6. Germline values: CDR1 ENHRY, CDR2 SYGVKD. This CDR3 spans 16 amino acids. CDR3 region: CAISDPGQGPTGELFF. CDR3 in DNA: TGTGCCATCAGTGATCCGGGACAGGGACCCACCGGGGAGCTGTTTTTT.